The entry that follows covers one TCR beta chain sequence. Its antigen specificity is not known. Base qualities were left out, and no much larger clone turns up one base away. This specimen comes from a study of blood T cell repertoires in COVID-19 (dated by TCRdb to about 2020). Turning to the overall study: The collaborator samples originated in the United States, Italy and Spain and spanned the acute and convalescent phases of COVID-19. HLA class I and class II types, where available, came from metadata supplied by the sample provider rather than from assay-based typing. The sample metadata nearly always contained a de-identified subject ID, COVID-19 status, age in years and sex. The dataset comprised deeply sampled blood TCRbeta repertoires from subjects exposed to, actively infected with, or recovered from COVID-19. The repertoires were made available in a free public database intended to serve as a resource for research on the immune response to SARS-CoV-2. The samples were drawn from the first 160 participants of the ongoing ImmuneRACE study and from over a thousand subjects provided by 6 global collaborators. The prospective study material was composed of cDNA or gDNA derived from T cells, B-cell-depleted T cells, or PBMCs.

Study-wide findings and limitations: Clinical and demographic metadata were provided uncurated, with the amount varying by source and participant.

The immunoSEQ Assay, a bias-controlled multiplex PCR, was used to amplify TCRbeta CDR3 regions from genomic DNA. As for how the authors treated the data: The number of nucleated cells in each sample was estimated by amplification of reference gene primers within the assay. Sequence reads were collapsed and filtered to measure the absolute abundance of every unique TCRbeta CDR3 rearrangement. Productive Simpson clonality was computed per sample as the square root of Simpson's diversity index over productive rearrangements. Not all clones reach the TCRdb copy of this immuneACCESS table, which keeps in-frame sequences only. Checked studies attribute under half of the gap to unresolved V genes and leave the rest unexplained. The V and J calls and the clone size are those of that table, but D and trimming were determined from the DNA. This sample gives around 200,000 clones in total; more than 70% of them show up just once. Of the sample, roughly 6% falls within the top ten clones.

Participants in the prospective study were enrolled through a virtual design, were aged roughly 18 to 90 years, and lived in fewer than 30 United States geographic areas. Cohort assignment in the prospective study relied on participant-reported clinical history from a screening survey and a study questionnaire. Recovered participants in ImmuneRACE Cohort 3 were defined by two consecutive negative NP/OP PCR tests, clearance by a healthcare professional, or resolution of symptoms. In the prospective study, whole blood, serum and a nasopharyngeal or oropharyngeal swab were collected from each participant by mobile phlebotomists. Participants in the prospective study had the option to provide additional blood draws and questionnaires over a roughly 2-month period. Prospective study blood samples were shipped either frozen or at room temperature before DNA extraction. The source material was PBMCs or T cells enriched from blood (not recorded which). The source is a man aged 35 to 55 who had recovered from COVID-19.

The sequenced DNA: TGCGCCAGCAGAAAAGGGGTTCAGCCCCAGCATTTT. This translates into CASRKGVQPQHF. In this chain, TRBV5-1 is recombined with TRBJ1-5, and TRBD1 may be the D gene, going by 5 matching bases. The germline V gene supplies CDR1 SGHRS and CDR2 YFSETQ. Inclusive of the bounding cysteine and phenylalanine, the CDR3 is 12 residues long. Left in the record is the CDR3 DNA by itself, 36 bases read in frame from the first base. The germline ends are 9 bases apart after V is trimmed by 5 bases and J by 6 bases.